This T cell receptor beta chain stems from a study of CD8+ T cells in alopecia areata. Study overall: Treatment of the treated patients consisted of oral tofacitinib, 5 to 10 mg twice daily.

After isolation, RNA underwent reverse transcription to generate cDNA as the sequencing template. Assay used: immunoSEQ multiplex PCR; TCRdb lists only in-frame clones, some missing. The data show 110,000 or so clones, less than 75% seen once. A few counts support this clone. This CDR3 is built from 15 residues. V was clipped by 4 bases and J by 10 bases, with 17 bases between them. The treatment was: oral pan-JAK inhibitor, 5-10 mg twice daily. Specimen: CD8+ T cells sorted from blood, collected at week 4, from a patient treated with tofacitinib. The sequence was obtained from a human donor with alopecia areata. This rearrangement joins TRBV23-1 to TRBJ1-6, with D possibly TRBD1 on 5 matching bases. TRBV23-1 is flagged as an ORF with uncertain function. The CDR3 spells CASSPRKIRDSPLHF. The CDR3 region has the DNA TGCGCCAGCAGTCCTAGGAAAATCAGGGACTCACCCCTCCACTTT.